The sequence of this T cell receptor (beta chain) was determined in a study of T cells in Graves' hyperthyroidism and ophthalmopathy (dated by TCRdb to 2018 to 2020). For context, the study as a whole: Peripheral blood samples were taken at the time of initial diagnosis, prior to any treatment. To identify distinguishing TCR V-J signatures, a discovery cohort of around 100 patients was used, comprising 43 with Graves' ophthalmopathy and 55 to 65 with stable Graves' hyperthyroidism. An independent validation cohort of under 20 hyperthyroidism patients and more than 15 patients who later progressed to ophthalmopathy tested prospective prediction of ophthalmopathy. For training and testing, the 100 or so patients in the discovery cohort were randomly divided in a 7:3 ratio. In addition, the study compared T-cell repertoires in thyroid tissue and in blood from roughly six Graves' hyperthyroidism patients. Once sampling was done, hyperthyroidism patients were given methimazole at a starting dose of 30 mg daily, whereas ophthalmopathy patients were given high-dose intravenous methylprednisolone. The paper describes TCR Vbeta CDR3 sequencing of around 130 peripheral blood samples, made up of fewer than 50 ophthalmopathy patients, around 78 hyperthyroidism patients and about 17 progressor patients. The research as a whole found: Most expanded thyroid clonotypes (frequency above 0.001) were also detected in blood, a finding suggesting that blood repertoires may reflect thyroid immune responses. In validation, the model predicted progression to ophthalmopathy with around 71% sensitivity and less than 75% specificity, a median of 6.5 months before onset. Ophthalmopathy was separated from stable hyperthyroidism by a 13 V-J signature model, with around 90% sensitivity and about 81% specificity obtained in cross-validation and 80%/75% obtained in testing. No statistical method was used to fix the sample size in advance, and group allocation was not hidden from the investigators.

The TCR beta CDR3 regions were amplified from the RNA transcripts. For the first round of RT-PCR on the TCR CDR3, the HTBI primer set was used together with the Qiagen OneStep RT-PCR kit. A second multiplex PCR round built the libraries, followed by size selection and purification. Sequencing of the libraries was done on an Illumina HiSeq2000 using paired-end 100 bp reads. The authors' analysis ran thus. SOAPnuke was used to process the raw data, throwing out any read that contained adapters or uncalled bases, had a mean Phred below 15, or lacked an exact constant-primer or identifier match. COPE v1.2.5 was used to merge high-quality paired reads, and clonotypes were defined as unique nucleotide sequences. MiTCR v1.1 was used to align the clonotypes against IMGT TRBV, TRBD and TRBJ reference segments. The analysis included only V-J combinations with a frequency above 0.0001, which together covered roughly 99% of the repertoires. The TCS score was defined as F50 (clonal expansion) divided by E x V (chaos), with BLOSUM62-based TCRdist calculated between CDR3 peptides within each V-J. Welch's t-statistics and random forest reduced roughly 540 V-J features to roughly 13, which were used in a naive Bayes classifier (R e1071). The raw public data were reprocessed by TCRdb itself: fastp quality trimming at Q25, MiXCR clonotype calling, in-frame beta chains only. Every entry covers one CDR3 protein and lists the most common genes and DNA from its rows. These V and J calls originate from TCRdb's pipeline instead of the authors' own analysis. For this sample there are around 290,000 distinct CDR3 sequences; approximately 17% appear just once. The leading ten clones occupy less than 70% of the sample.

This clonotype has a count of ten or more. Its antigen is currently not known. Per-base qualities were not stored, and no clone one base away is much larger. Ophthalmopathy patients had moderately to severely active disease, Clinical Activity Score of at least 3, NOSPECS grade of at least 4, and duration under 3 months. Any patient with an uncontrolled infection, another autoimmune disease, pregnancy or lactation was excluded. Diagnoses were based on clinical symptoms, serum thyroxine and TRAb, thyroid ultrasound and orbital computed tomography. PBMCs were isolated from 8 to 10 ml of fresh peripheral blood by Ficoll-Paque density gradient centrifugation. Total RNA was extracted using Trizol reagent, and RNA quality was assessed on an Agilent 2100 Bioanalyzer. The CDR3 runs 12 residues from the cysteine to the phenylalanine. Solely the CDR3 DNA is kept, with 36 bases framed from the first base. Deletion took 3 bases off V and 6 bases off J, with a span of 9 bases between the germline ends.

This receptor was identified in a woman aged 55-69 years with Graves' ophthalmopathy. Sample: blood. The sequence is built from TRBV12-3 or TRBV12-4 and TRBJ2-7; perhaps TRBD1 is the D gene, with 6 bases matching. The nucleotides read TGTGCCAGCAGTTTGAAAGGGGGCGAGCAGTACTTC. Translated, this gives CASSLKGGEQYF.